Shown below are 24 T cell receptor beta chains from a single sample sequenced in a study of monozygotic twins with inflammatory bowel disease (dated by TCRdb to between 2017 and 2020). Library construction relied on 5' RACE. The listed sequencing device is Illumina HiSeq 2500. TCRdb reprocessed the sequencing reads and holds a single record per CDR3 protein sequence, with no DNA. The sample's records list more than 300,000 distinct CDR3 sequences. Just over 2.5% of the sample comes from the top ten. Sequenced: blood. The receptors were gathered from a human donor with ulcerative colitis or Crohn's disease, or a healthy co-twin of an affected twin (not recorded which).

The gene calls are TRBV5-5 and TRBJ1-3; absent DNA, TCRdb's TRBD1 call cannot be checked. The CDR3 consists of 14 residues. Germline-derived CDR1 and CDR2 are SGHKS and YYEKEE (reference sequence). The CDR3 is CASSSSTGSYTIYF.

The rearrangement links TRBV5-1 to TRBJ2-4; TCRdb outputs TRBD1, but without DNA this stays unchecked. This CDR3 contains 15 residues. Per germline, CDR1 SGHRS and CDR2 YFSETQ. Here the CDR3 reads CASSLLQGSKNIQYF.

The chain employs TRBV5-1 and TRBJ2-2; checking the TCRdb D call of TRBD1 is not possible without DNA. From germline, CDR1 is SGHRS and CDR2 YFSETQ. This CDR3 has 14 residues. The CDR3 sequence: CASSFEQGYGELFF.

This chain links TRBV10-3 with TRBJ2-7; with no DNA, the TCRdb D assignment of TRBD1 cannot be verified. The germline V gene encodes CDR1 ENHRY and CDR2 SYGVKD. This CDR3 is 16 amino acids long. The CDR3 is CAISDRKGQETYEQYF.

J is TRBJ2-1 and V is TRBV10-2; TCRdb gives TRBD2 as the D gene, but with no DNA this cannot be confirmed. From germline, CDR1 is WSHSY and CDR2 SAAADI. This CDR3 spans 14 amino acids. The CDR3 loop is CASRGLAPMNEQFF.

The genes are TRBV29-1 and TRBJ2-7; TCRdb's D call, TRBD2, is unchecked because there is no DNA. The CDR3 has 13 residues. Germline V gene sequence: CDR1 SQVTM, CDR2 ANQGSEA. The CDR3 spells CSVEVRGESEQYF.

This CDR3 is CASSQITDGTMDEKLFF. The chain employs TRBV28 and TRBJ1-4; TCRdb proposes TRBD1, but this gene call is untestable without DNA. CDR3 size: 17 residues. The germline gives CDR1 MDHEN, CDR2 SYDVKM.

The rearrangement links TRBV7-9 to TRBJ2-3; TCRdb's D gene call, TRBD1, goes unchecked for lack of DNA. Germline CDR1 is SEHNR and CDR2 is FQNEAQ (reference sequence). The CDR3 is 14 residues long. The CDR3 loop is CASSLGVGVDTQYF. The whole variable domain, remainder taken from reference TRBV7-9 and TRBJ2-3, is DTGVSQNPRHKITKRGQNVTFRCDPISEHNRLYWYRQTLGQGPEFLTYFQNEAQLEKSRLLSDRFSAERPKGSFSTLEIQRTEQGDSAMYLCASSLGVGVDTQYFGPGTRLTVL.

The chain joins TRBV12-3 or TRBV12-4 to TRBJ1-6. There are 18 residues in the CDR3. This CDR3 is CASSLVPTRDLYNSPLHF.

V gene TRBV7-9 combines with J gene TRBJ1-2; the D gene TCRdb calls, TRBD1, cannot be checked with no DNA. The CDR3 totals 15 residues. Germline V gene data show CDR1 as SEHNR and CDR2 as FQNEAQ (reference sequence). The CDR3 reads CASSLTGSSSYGYTF.

The rearrangement joins TRBV5-1 to TRBJ2-1; TCRdb's D gene call, TRBD2, goes unchecked for lack of DNA. Germline CDR1 SGHRS, CDR2 YFSETQ. This CDR3 contains 11 residues. The CDR3 sequence: CASSLGLKQFF. The variable domain in full, completed from reference TRBV5-1 and TRBJ2-1, reads KAGVTQTPRYLIKTRGQQVTLSCSPISGHRSVSWYQQTPGQGLQFLFEYFSETQRNKGNFPGRFSGRQFSNSRSEMNVSTLELGDSALYLCASSLGLKQFFGPGTRLTVL.

The chain combines TRBV18 with TRBJ1-1; TCRdb indicates TRBD1, and absent DNA this call remains unverified. The germline CDR1 and CDR2 sequences are KGHSH and LQKENI. CDR3 size: 16 residues. The CDR3: CASSPYGTGFFTEAFF.

V usage is TRBV12-3 or TRBV12-4 and J usage is TRBJ1-1; TCRdb picks TRBD1, but there is no DNA to check that call. This CDR3 comprises 13 residues. The CDR3 sequence is CASSTTGATEAFF.

The chain uses TRBV7-9 and TRBJ1-2. The CDR3 is made up of 16 amino acids. CDR1 and CDR2 (germline): SEHNR, FQNEAQ (reference sequence). CDR3 sequence reads: CASSSRLGPYDYGYTF.

The chain employs TRBV20-1 and TRBJ2-2; as DNA is missing, the TRBD1 call by TCRdb cannot be tested. The CDR3 consists of 16 residues. CDR1 and CDR2 from the germline V gene are DFQATT and SNEGSKA (reference sequence). CDR3 residues: CSARAAGARGTGELFF.

The V gene is TRBV3-1, the J gene TRBJ2-7; TCRdb calls TRBD1, which cannot be checked without DNA. The V gene's germline CDR1 is LGHDT and CDR2 YNNKEL (reference sequence). The CDR3 loop spans 15 amino acids. This CDR3 reads CASRPRAGVKSEQYF.

The J gene is TRBJ1-1, the V gene TRBV5-1; TCRdb selects TRBD1, and the lack of DNA leaves this call unchecked. Germline values: CDR1 SGHRS, CDR2 YFSETQ. The CDR3 runs to 16 residues. This CDR3 is CASSWGPGSGNTEAFF.

This rearrangement joins TRBV11-2 to TRBJ2-2; checking the TCRdb D call of TRBD1 is not possible without DNA. Germline CDR1 reads SGHAT; CDR2 reads FQNNGV. CDR3 size: 16 residues. The CDR3 loop is CASSYQTGTNTGELFF.

This chain connects TRBV6-5 to TRBJ2-7; as DNA is missing, the TRBD1 call by TCRdb cannot be tested. Germline values: CDR1 MNHEY, CDR2 SVGAGI. The CDR3 loop spans 13 amino acids. This CDR3 reads CASRNPGQIEQYF.

This chain joins TRBV5-1 and TRBJ2-1; TCRdb lists TRBD2, though no DNA is available to test this call. The CDR3 is 15 amino acids. The germline gives CDR1 SGHRS, CDR2 YFSETQ. CDR3 amino acids: CASSLFASSHNEQFF.

The chain combines TRBV18 with TRBJ2-3; TCRdb proposes TRBD1, but this gene call is untestable without DNA. The CDR3 contains 15 residues. Germline V gene lookup returns CDR1 KGHSH and CDR2 LQKENI. The CDR3 is CASSPETASTDTQYF.

This rearrangement joins TRBV4-1 to TRBJ2-7. This CDR3 contains 16 residues. The V gene's germline CDR1 is MGHRA and CDR2 YSYEKL. This chain's CDR3 is CASSQDMAGAGYEQYF.

The chain recombines TRBV25-1 with TRBJ2-3; there is no DNA to check the TCRdb D call of TRBD1. CDR1 and CDR2 (germline): MGHDK, SYGVNS. The CDR3 totals 14 residues. This CDR3 is CASSVGTGTDTQYF.

This chain uses TRBV5-1 with TRBJ1-1. The CDR3 has 14 amino acids. Germline CDR1 reads SGHRS; CDR2 reads YFSETQ. The CDR3 is CASSLPTQNTEAFF.